This T cell receptor beta chain comes out of a study of blood T cell repertoires in COVID-19. Study background: Acute and convalescent COVID-19 samples came from the United States, Italy and Spain. T cells, B-cell-depleted T cells, or PBMCs provided the cDNA or gDNA that served as material.

How the authors handled the data: Estimation of nucleated cell counts was performed using reference gene primer amplification. Measured with immunoSEQ multiplex PCR; TCRdb has only the in-frame clones, and not every one. V, J and clone size were drawn from that table, and D and trimming were deduced from the DNA. The table records some 120,000 clones, more than 70% of them present only once. In its sample, this clone was seen a few times. The CDR3 is 15 amino acids. Germline lookup yields CDR1 MNHEY and CDR2 SMNVEV (reference sequence). V shed 7 bases and J shed 1 base, with 16 bases lying between them.

The sequence came from a human donor in a cohort sampled during active COVID-19. The specimen sequenced was peripheral blood. The chain recombines TRBV27 with TRBJ1-1; D remains unclear. The CDR3 DNA reads TGTGCCAGCACTCCTTTTCCGGGAGGGAACACTGAAGCTTTCTTT. Its translation is CASTPFPGGNTEAFF.